The source of this T cell receptor (beta chain) is a study of CD8 T cells in ankylosing spondylitis. Study conclusions and caveats: Peripheral blood held disease-linked clones only at relatively low frequency, and these were CD8+. It appeared that ankylosing spondylitis blood was characterized by a TCR beta motif of under ten highly homologous variants. Reports say disease-linked clones showed up significantly more in matched ankylosing spondylitis synovial fluid.

Unmatched junction bases numbered 4, after V lost 3 bases and J lost 2 bases. This CDR3 has 14 amino acids. The V gene's germline CDR1 is LGHNT and CDR2 FRNRAP. This clonotype was counted between two and nine times. Its antigen is still unknown. MiXCR, applied by TCRdb to the 5' RACE reads, yields one record per CDR3 protein. Of over 700,000 distinct CDR3 sequences listed, around 20% are singletons. Input material: blood, either unsorted or a sorted T cell fraction (not recorded which). The gene calls are TRBV12-5 and TRBJ2-7, with TRBD1 identical over 7 bases. The origin of this receptor is a male donor with ankylosing spondylitis. As DNA, the CDR3 is TGTGCTAGTGGTTTAGGGGACAGCCCCTACGAGCAGTACTTC. Its protein is CASGLGDSPYEQYF.